Shown below are 22 T cell receptor beta chains from a single sample sequenced in a study of T cell changes during pregnancy in multiple sclerosis. Method: immunoSEQ multiplex PCR; TCRdb's copy keeps in-frame clones and lacks some. The data contain 75,000 to 85,000 clones, 93% of them singletons. The sample was peripheral blood, taken in the second trimester of pregnancy. Source of these receptors: a female donor with multiple sclerosis, enrolled in a pregnancy study.

V and J are TRBV18 and TRBJ1-2; D is uncertain. The germline V gene has CDR1 KGHSH and CDR2 LQKENI. V was shortened by 3 bases and J by 5 bases, with 16 bases between the two germline ends. The CDR3 has 15 amino acids. Written as DNA, the CDR3 is TGTGCCAGCTCACCCGAAATGGACTTGGATTATGGCTACACCTTC. Its translation is CASSPEMDLDYGYTF.

The gene calls are TRBV9 and TRBJ2-1; TRBD2 matches 12 bases. The CDR3 extends over 14 amino acids. V trimming: 3 bases; J trimming: 13 bases; junction bases outside the gene matches: 8. The germline V gene encodes CDR1 SGDLS and CDR2 YYNGEE. The CDR3 is CASSGASGGVHQFF. The CDR3 coding sequence is TGTGCCAGCAGCGGGGCTAGCGGGGGGGTACACCAGTTCTTC.

V gene TRBV5-6 combines with J gene TRBJ2-1; D perhaps matches TRBD1 (6 bases). The V end was cut by 4 bases, the J end by 5 bases, with 10 bases between. Germline-derived CDR1 and CDR2 are SGHDT and YYEEEE. The CDR3 is 13 residues long. The DNA of the CDR3 is TGTGCCAGCAGCGGCAGGGGTCACAATGAGCAGTTCTTC. This sequence encodes CASSGRGHNEQFF.

The chain is built from TRBV4-1 and TRBJ2-4; 10 bases are a match to TRBD1. Germline CDR1 MGHRA, CDR2 YSYEKL. V dropped 4 bases and J dropped 0; count of bases not matched to a gene: 15. The CDR3 contains 20 residues. The CDR3 protein is CASSLPPAGQGTLAKNIQYF. The CDR3 bases are TGCGCCAGCAGCCTTCCGCCTGCGGGACAGGGGACCCTAGCCAAAAACATTCAGTACTTC.

This clone was observed once. The chain carries TRBV6-1 and TRBJ2-3, with 14 bases aligning to TRBD2. This CDR3 has 14 amino acids. V lost 10 bases, J lost 4 bases, and 4 bases stayed unmatched. Germline CDR1 and CDR2: MNHNS and SASEGT. CDR3 region: CATGTSGGSDTQYF. The CDR3 coding sequence is TGTGCCACCGGGACTAGCGGGGGTTCAGATACGCAGTATTTT.

The rearrangement joins TRBV7-9 to TRBJ1-5; D gene ambiguous. Between the trimmed V and J ends, which lost 5 bases and 6 bases, there was a span of 17 bases. Germline CDR1 and CDR2: SEHNR and FQNEAQ (reference sequence). This CDR3 region has 15 residues. The CDR3 loop is CASSRSSVGGQPQHF. CDR3 nucleotide sequence: TGTGCCAGCAGCCGTTCTTCGGTTGGAGGTCAGCCCCAGCATTTT.

The chain recombines TRBV11-2 with TRBJ1-2, with a weak D call TRBD1 (5 bases). V was clipped by 1 base and J by 5 bases, with 14 bases between them. The CDR3 has 15 residues. Germline V lookup: CDR1 SGHAT, CDR2 FQNNGV. CDR3 residues: CASSLAGGGLYGYTF. The DNA for the CDR3 is TGTGCCAGCAGCTTAGCCGGGGGGGGTTTGTATGGCTACACCTTC.

This clone has a single count. CDR3 sequence reads: CASSPFSGSLFTDTQYF. DNA for the CDR3: TGTGCCAGCAGCCCCTTTAGCGGGAGCCTTTTTACAGATACGCAGTATTTT. The chain employs TRBV4-2 and TRBJ2-3; 9 bases are shared with TRBD2. Germline loops: CDR1 LGHNA, CDR2 YNFKEQ. J was trimmed by 3 bases and V by 4 bases; bases with no gene match: 11. This CDR3 is 17 amino acids long.

This chain uses TRBV27 with TRBJ2-1; D may be TRBD1 (6 bases). This CDR3 spans 17 amino acids. V was cut by 5 bases and J by 3 bases, with 20 bases left in between. The germline V gene encodes CDR1 MNHEY and CDR2 SMNVEV (reference sequence). CDR3: CASSRPHDRTYYNEQFF. The CDR3 nucleotides are TGTGCCAGCAGTCGTCCCCACGACAGGACCTACTACAATGAGCAGTTCTTC.

This clone was observed a few times. The chain links TRBV7-9 to TRBJ2-2; D gene unclear. From germline, CDR1 is SEHNR and CDR2 FQNEAQ (reference sequence). The CDR3 sequence is 13 residues long. The V end lost 1 base, the J end lost 4 bases, and 4 bases lay between the germline ends. The chain's CDR3 is CASSLVATGELFF. The CDR3, as DNA: TGTGCCAGCAGCTTAGTAGCCACCGGGGAGCTGTTTTTT.

The chain joins TRBV5-1 to TRBJ1-2; TRBD1 is a possible D gene (5 bases). The germline V and J ends were trimmed by 4 bases and 0 bases, with 16 bases remaining between them. Germline V lookup: CDR1 SGHRS, CDR2 YFSETQ. CDR3 length: 16 residues. The CDR3 protein is CASSLNPTVSNYGYTF. CDR3 bases: TGCGCCAGCAGCCTAAACCCGACAGTTTCTAACTATGGCTACACCTTC.

The chain links TRBV14 to TRBJ1-2; D gene uncertain. The length of the CDR3 is 14 residues. With 0 bases removed from V and 8 bases from J, the gap between germline ends came to 13 bases. Germline CDR1 and CDR2: SGHDN and FVKESK. This CDR3 is CASSQDARVFGYTF. CDR3 nucleotides: TGTGCCAGCAGCCAAGATGCGAGGGTGTTCGGCTACACCTTC.

Here the CDR3 reads CASSDHGQGRNEQFF. The CDR3 DNA follows: TGTGCCAGCAGTGACCACGGACAGGGGAGGAATGAGCAGTTCTTC. V is TRBV6-1 and J is TRBJ2-1; TRBD1 aligns across 9 bases. The CDR3 has 15 amino acids. Germline CDR1 reads MNHNS; CDR2 reads SASEGT. Trimming at V came to 3 bases and at J to 7 bases, leaving 7 bases not matched to a gene.

This clone has just one count. The chain carries TRBV6-1 and TRBJ1-1, with D perhaps TRBD1 (6 bases). The CDR3 spans 13 residues. Germline V CDR1 and CDR2: MNHNS, SASEGT. V was cut by 5 bases and J by 2 bases, with 9 bases left in between. The CDR3 DNA sequence: TGTGCCAGCAGTCTACAGGGCAACACTGAAGCTTTCTTT. This encodes CASSLQGNTEAFF.

This chain connects TRBV6-5 to TRBJ2-5, with D possibly TRBD1 on 6 matching bases. The ends were cut back, 2 bases at V and 4 bases at J, with 8 bases in the middle. Germline loops: CDR1 MNHEY, CDR2 SVGAGI. The CDR3 consists of 13 residues. CDR3 loop: CASSYGRGETQYF. The CDR3 DNA sequence: TGTGCCAGCAGTTACGGCAGGGGAGAGACCCAGTACTTC.

As DNA, the CDR3 is TGTGCTAGTGCCTGGGGCGATCAGCCCCAGCATTTT. As protein: CASAWGDQPQHF. This chain connects TRBV12-5 to TRBJ1-5, with TRBD1 as a possible D gene (5 bases). Germline CDR1 is LGHNT and CDR2 is FRNRAP. The V end lost 7 bases, the J end lost 5 bases, and 9 bases lay between the germline ends. CDR3 size: 12 residues.

J is TRBJ2-5 and V is TRBV5-6; a weak D match, TRBD2 (6 bases). This CDR3 region has 14 residues. V was pared by 3 bases and J by 5 bases, with 14 bases between. Germline CDR1 is SGHDT and CDR2 is YYEEEE. The CDR3 DNA sequence: TGTGCCAGCAGCTCGTACCGGGCGGGGGAGACCCAGTACTTC. It yields the protein CASSSYRAGETQYF.

The J gene is TRBJ1-4, the V gene TRBV4-1; 7 bases map to TRBD1. The CDR3 has 16 residues. Trimming at V came to 6 bases and at J to 4 bases, leaving 11 bases not matched to a gene. Germline CDR1 is MGHRA and CDR2 is YSYEKL. The CDR3 protein is CASSQTPGTVNEKLFF. The CDR3 DNA sequence: TGCGCCAGCAGTCAAACTCCCGGGACAGTTAATGAAAAACTGTTTTTT.

This chain joins TRBV6-6 and TRBJ2-2; D remains ambiguous. Trimming removed 7 bases from V and 0 bases from J, with 15 bases in between. The CDR3 is 16 amino acids. Per the germline V gene, CDR1 is MNHNY and CDR2 is SVGAGI (reference sequence). CDR3 DNA sequence: TGTGCCAGCACCCAAAACCCAGTATCGAACACCGGGGAGCTGTTTTTT. Translated, it gives CASTQNPVSNTGELFF.

The V gene is TRBV29-1, the J gene TRBJ2-3, with 15 bases matching TRBD2. This CDR3 comprises 14 residues. With 6 bases clipped from V and 4 bases from J, the junction kept 2 bases outside the gene matches. Germline V lookup: CDR1 SQVTM, CDR2 ANQGSEA. The DNA for the CDR3 is TGCAGCGTGGGACTAGCGGGGGGCCCAGATACGCAGTATTTT. Protein product: CSVGLAGGPDTQYF.

The genes are TRBV6-5 and TRBJ2-1; 9 bases line up with TRBD2. Germline CDR1 is MNHEY and CDR2 is SVGAGI. The CDR3 spans 15 residues. The ends lost 8 bases at V and 6 bases at J; junction bases unmatched: 11. CDR3 loop: CASQLAGVGANEQFF. Here the CDR3 DNA reads TGTGCCAGCCAATTAGCGGGGGTGGGGGCCAATGAGCAGTTCTTC.

The rearrangement uses TRBV6-6 and TRBJ2-5, with D maybe TRBD2 (6 bases). The CDR3 extends over 12 amino acids. CDR1 is MNHNY and CDR2 is SVGAGI in the germline V gene (reference sequence). V was shortened by 11 bases and J by 4 bases, with 14 bases between the two germline ends. As DNA, the CDR3 is TGTGCCGTCGATAGCGGTGTAGAGACCCAGTACTTC. It yields the protein CAVDSGVETQYF.